This entry describes one T cell receptor beta chain. What this receptor recognizes is not known. V was cut back by 3 bases and J by 5 bases, leaving a gap of 28 bases between them. Reading from cysteine to phenylalanine, the CDR3 counts 19 amino acids. This entry keeps only the CDR3 DNA: 57 bases, framed from base 1. Based on the germline V gene, the CDR1 and CDR2 sequences are KGHSH and LQKENI. The cohort was made up of 666 healthy bone marrow donors. At the time of sampling, every cohort member was nominally healthy, though immune exposures that went unrecorded were likely present. The donor was CMV seropositive and belonged to the group of about 290 seropositive cohort members. A peripheral blood sample was provided by each donor, and peripheral blood mononuclear cells were used for TCR beta sequencing. Genomic DNA was extracted from the blood cell samples with the Qiagen DNeasy Blood Extraction Kit.

These data belong to a study of cytomegalovirus exposure and HLA in healthy donors (dated by TCRdb to the late 2010s). At the level of the whole study: An earlier analysis of some 600 of the donors reported 276 Gb of sequence data and around 120 million unique TCR beta sequences obtained from about 179 million T cells. The genetic ancestry cluster associated with self-reported Caucasian donors included roughly 84% of the roughly 380 genotyped donors. A later genetic analysis used genome-wide SNP genotypes for about 55% of the 666 donors, treating that subset as a discovery cohort. The number of donors typed differed by locus, with roughly 620-640 for A, B, C, DRB1 and DQB1, roughly 550 for DQA1, approximately 580 for DPA1, and around 460 for DPB1. Every discovery cohort repertoire had been produced on one sequencing platform. A later analysis re-examined previously published TCR beta repertoires from about 700 donors and added high-resolution HLA genotyping to investigate patterns of TCR occurrence. Rather than using new phenotypic data, the later analysis identified candidate immune exposures from TCR beta sequences and from how often those sequences occurred across donors. The study combined high-throughput TCR immunosequencing, statistical association of individual TCRs with disease status, and machine learning to predict cytomegalovirus infection status. The study used immunosequencing to profile the T cell repertoires of 600 to 850 subjects and linked those repertoires to cytomegalovirus serostatus. HLA typing covered class I and class II loci at four-digit resolution. Several DR-DQ haplotypes were treated as single units for association and clustering because of strong linkage in the cohort. Donor age, sex, ethnicity and CMV serostatus were compiled alongside the repertoire data. The study was designed to test whether signatures of past pathogen exposure could be identified by cataloging public T cell receptors. Approximately 310 gigabases of sequencing data and some 85 million unique TCR sequences were included in an early release covering 500 to 750 HLA-typed donors. To decide whether each TCR beta V gene segment behaved as functional or pseudogenic, an earlier analysis of some 600 of the donors relied on high-throughput TCR beta sequencing. Across approximately 400 genotyped donors of the cohort, an average of roughly 250,000 unique TCR beta nucleotide sequences per donor were sequenced, and roughly a sixth of those sequences were non-productive. A separate validation cohort of over 95 different subjects was used in addition to the 666-subject first cohort.

What the study reported, not specific to this receptor: In the study, 150 to 200 TCR beta chains were listed as associated with cytomegalovirus. In a later analysis, around 17,000 TCR beta sequences were associated with specific HLA alleles at a false discovery rate of 0.05. According to a later analysis, parvovirus B19, influenza, CMV and Epstein-Barr virus appeared linked to several top co-occurrence clusters. Compared with the roughly 670-donor mean, donors in an Asian-associated ancestry cluster had fewer N-insertions in productive TCRs, according to a later genetic analysis. The classifier was reported to diagnose cytomegalovirus status with high specificity and sensitivity in both the original cohort and the validation cohort. According to a later analysis, most CMV-associated TCR beta chains appeared to be HLA-restricted, and the HLA associations seemed to be driven largely by CMV exposure. When HLA alleles, especially DR and DQ, strongly co-occurred, attributing TCR associations to individual alleles was difficult. Because HLA typing was unavailable for some donors at each locus, only the typed subset was used in association tests. Roughly uniform sequencing depth across donors was assumed in presence/absence analyses, although this assumption may not hold. The earlier analysis of some 540 of the donors excluded roughly 16 rarely observed V segments, including chromosome 9 orphons, because counts were too low. This cohort had only TCR beta chains sequenced, and the lack of alpha or paired-chain data limited which features could be detected. A few of the identified cytomegalovirus-associated TCR beta chains were confirmed in vitro to be specific for cytomegalovirus antigens. A further reported finding was that TCR beta sequences accurately predicted the HLA-A and HLA-B alleles for most subjects in the first cohort. A later genetic analysis associated a missense DCLRE1C variant with V-gene and J-gene trimming of TCR beta chains, and an independent cohort replicated the association. In a later analysis, the rate of TCR association differed among HLA loci, with DRB1 alleles having the most associated TCRs and HLA-C alleles having the fewest. An earlier analysis of around 500 of the donors showed that most TCR beta V segments appeared in productive rearrangements either about 90% or about 30% of the time, which broadly matched IMGT annotations. Across donors, most TCR sequences were observed very rarely, whereas some public TCRs were present in many individuals. A cluster of highly shared sequence variants was judged likely to be a technical artifact of the sequencing pipeline. The 87-base-pair reads could not distinguish some IMGT-functional V segments, including TRBV6-2 and TRBV6-3, so those segments were excluded. According to the authors, the approach could potentially be generalized to other disease states and immunological phenotypes. CMV serostatus was the only immune exposure information available for the cohort. Compared with equally common non-associated chains, HLA-associated TCR beta chains in a later analysis were more clonally expanded and had lower generation probabilities. Correlated functional status among segregating V segments might reflect linkage disequilibrium, but an unknown experimental factor could not be ruled out.

The library was made by the immunoSEQ multiplex PCR assay. For the multiplex PCR, a mixture combining 60 forward primers for TCR Vbeta segments and 13 reverse primers for TCR Jbeta segments was used. Amplification of the CDR3 region of rearranged TCR beta genes was performed with a multiplex PCR assay on genomic DNA. The Illumina HiSeq System was used to sequence the amplified TCR beta libraries as 87-base-pair reads. In the authors' own workflow: Across the roughly 640 repertoires, a later analysis counted 60 million to 90 million unique TCR beta chains, approximately 10 million of which were shared by at least two donors. A nearest-neighbor algorithm error-corrected the raw reads and collapsed the reads into unique sequences, merging closely related sequences to remove PCR and sequencing errors. V, D and J gene segments were assigned by aligning CDR3 sequences to IMGT reference sequences. For a sequence to be retained, a match of at least six nucleotides to both a V gene segment and a J gene segment was required. Rearrangements were called productive when the CDR3 lacked stop codons and stayed in frame with V and J; all others were non-productive. Following IMGT convention, CDR3 was defined as the stretch from the second conserved V-encoded cysteine to the conserved J-encoded phenylalanine. The earlier analysis of a few hundred of the donors excluded sequences that lacked an unambiguous match to a single V gene segment. In an earlier analysis of a few hundred of the donors, a V segment was called functional when productive rearrangements were above 56.7%, and segregating when the standard deviation between donors exceeded 5%. A statistical classification framework was built to diagnose cytomegalovirus status from the catalog of TCR beta chain sequences. In a later analysis, V and J genes were assigned by comparing TCR nucleotide sequences against IMGT/GENE-DB human TR gene sequences. In a later analysis, CDR3 sequences and most-parsimonious VDJ recombination scenarios were assigned using the TCRdist pipeline. In a later analysis, each TCR beta chain was defined by its CDR3 amino acid sequence together with its V-gene family, and reads without a unique V-gene family were excluded. To address suspected cross-contamination and a sequencing artifact, a later analysis removed 550 to 750 highly shared, low-generation-probability nucleotide sequences. In a later analysis, a clonal expansion index for each public chain was calculated from normalized within-repertoire ranks of inferred template counts. In a later analysis, generation probabilities were computed using a VDJ recombination model fitted to out-of-frame rearrangements, and the results were checked against IGoR. Hypergeometric tests were used in a later analysis to score TCR-TCR, TCR-HLA and TCR-CMV co-occurrence, with a repertoire-size bias correction applied to the TCR pairs. False discovery rates were estimated in a later analysis by permuting HLA or CMV assignments 20 times. In a later analysis, co-occurring TCRs were grouped using DBSCAN, with TCRdist sequence similarity added in when clustering inside HLA-allele-positive subsets. Co-occurrence clustering excluded repertoires with fewer than 30,000 or more than 120,000 public chains, plus five with anomalous nucleotide sharing. Not all clones reach the TCRdb copy of this immuneACCESS table, which keeps in-frame sequences only. Checked studies attribute under half of the gap to unresolved V genes and leave the rest unexplained. V, J and clone size were drawn from that table, and D and trimming were deduced from the DNA. The data table for this sample lists fewer than 85,000 clones. About 5% of the sample belongs to the ten largest clones.

The receptor comes from a woman aged 40 to 50 in good health and CMV-seropositive. In this chain, TRBV18 is recombined with TRBJ1-2; the D gene is perhaps TRBD1, from 6 matching bases. The sequenced sample consisted of PBMCs. The DNA is TGTGCCAGCTCACCGTCGGGAGGCGGACAGAAGGTTTCGATATATGGCTACACCTTC. Translation gives CASSPSGGGQKVSIYGYTF. The variable domain in full, with residues beyond the CDR3 obtained from the reference TRBV18 and TRBJ1-2 genes, is NAGVMQNPRHLVRRRGQEARLRCSPMKGHSHVYWYRQLPEEGLKFMVYLQKENIIDESGMPKERFSAEFPKEGPSILRIQQVVRGDSAAYFCASSPSGGGQKVSIYGYTFGSGTRLTVV.